The 23 T cell receptor beta chains given below trace back to one sample, sequenced in a study of tumor-infiltrating lymphocytes in primary liver carcinoma. Total RNA amounting to 500 ng was the source from which TCR beta cDNA was made with a constant-region primer. It was through three nested multiplex PCR rounds of slightly modified ARM-PCR that TCR beta libraries arose. It was with TRBV1-TRBV30 forward primers and a C-beta reverse primer that the first two PCR rounds were run, at about 10 cycles each. Each CDR3 protein gets one entry after TCRdb re-called the multiplex PCR reads with MiXCR. This table has approximately 320,000 distinct CDR3 sequences, about three fifths appearing once. The authors took blood RNA from unsorted whole blood and also extracted germline DNA. Sequencing input: peripheral blood. The receptors shown here come from a woman in her 30s with primary liver carcinoma and hepatitis B virus infection.

Comment on this clonotype: The CDR3 does not close with the conserved phenylalanine or tryptophan, likely indicating a read error. The chain is built from TRBV12-3 or TRBV12-4 and TRBJ2-2; 14 bases align to TRBD2. V lost 4 bases to trimming and J lost 4 bases; unmatched junction nucleotides: 11. This CDR3 is built from 19 residues. The CDR3 region has the DNA TGTGCCAGCAGTTGGCGGCGACTAGCGGGAGGGAAGGTCACCGGGGAGCTGTTTTCT. Amino acid sequence: CASSWRRLAGGKVTGELFS.

Turning to this clonotype: An end of the junction differs from the germline gene, which may be a read error. The chain has TRBV12-3 or TRBV12-4 and TRBJ2-5, with a possible D match to TRBD2 (6 bases). This CDR3 has 14 amino acids. The CDR3 DNA sequence: TGTGCCAGCACCGCCGGACTACATAAAGAGACCCAGTATTTC. Translating it yields CASTAGLHKETQYF.

For this clonotype: A much larger clone lies one base from this, so it may be a read error. The rearrangement joins TRBV6-1 to TRBJ2-1; possible D gene TRBD1, 6 bases. Trimming took off 6 bases at V and 2 bases at J, with 17 bases between the two ends. Germline values: CDR1 MNHNS, CDR2 SASEGT. The CDR3 has 16 residues. CDR3 in DNA: TGTGCCAGCAGCCCACCCAGGGGCCTCGCCTACAATGAGCAGTTCTTC. This sequence encodes CASSPPRGLAYNEQFF.

The chain carries TRBV12-3 or TRBV12-4 and TRBJ2-5; unclear D gene. V lost 1 base to trimming and J lost 13 bases, with 16 bases between them. The CDR3 length is 13 residues. This chain's CDR3 is CASSLDARRSRYF. The CDR3 region has the DNA TGTGCCAGCAGTTTAGACGCCCGCCGGTCCCGGTACTTC.

Concerning this clonotype: The junction does not match germline at one end; this may be a read error. The chain is built from TRBV11-3 and TRBJ1-2; D call uncertain. Germline assignment: CDR1 SGHNT and CDR2 YENEEA. CDR3 size: 14 residues. This CDR3 reads CTSSLDAAARGYTF. CDR3 nucleotides: TGTACCAGCAGCTTAGATGCAGCAGCTCGTGGCTACACCTTC.

In this sample, this clonotype turned up a few times. A clone one base away is much larger, so this may be a read error. This likely comes from a read error, as the CDR3 has no conserved phenylalanine or tryptophan at its end. This chain uses TRBV4-2 with TRBJ1-2, with D unresolved. Deletions cut 0 bases from V and 5 bases from J, with 10 bases between. The CDR3 is made up of 14 amino acids. Germline CDR1 LGHNA, CDR2 YNFKEQ. The CDR3 bases are TGTGCCAGCAGCCAAGAGCAGTTTTCATATGGCTACACCCTC. Translated: CASSQEQFSYGYTL.

Comment on this clonotype: A read error is likely, as this CDR3 ends without the conserved phenylalanine or tryptophan. The CDR3 nucleotides read TGTGCCAGCAGCTTAGGGGACTGGGGGCGCCGAAATTCACCCCTCCACTAT. Translated: CASSLGDWGRRNSPLHY. The V gene is TRBV11-2, the J gene TRBJ1-6, with D maybe TRBD1 (6 bases). CDR3 size: 17 residues. V shed 1 base and J shed 7 bases, with 17 bases lying between them. CDR1 is SGHAT, CDR2 FQNNGV, per germline.

This clonotype was seen just once. A much larger clone sits a single nucleotide away, making a read error possible. CDR3 sequence reads: CASIGLANYNEQFF. CDR3 DNA sequence: TGTGCCAGTATAGGTCTAGCAAACTACAATGAGCAGTTCTTC. The chain has TRBV5-6 and TRBJ2-1; D might be TRBD2 (5 bases). Germline assignment: CDR1 SGHDT and CDR2 YYEEEE. Trimming stripped 8 bases from V and 3 bases from J, with 15 bases between. The CDR3 runs to 14 residues.

Turning to this clonotype: Lacking the conserved final phenylalanine or tryptophan, this CDR3 likely reflects a read error. This chain uses TRBV5-1 with TRBJ2-3; D is undetermined. Trimming took 6 bases from V and 5 from J, leaving 19 bases between them. From germline, CDR1 is SGHRS and CDR2 YFSETQ. The CDR3 is made up of 15 amino acids. The DNA of the CDR3 is TGCGCCAGCATGGCCAGGCCAAACACGGAAGATACGCAGTATTTG. As protein: CASMARPNTEDTQYL.

The chain has TRBV10-3 and TRBJ2-2; 16 bases match TRBD2. The CDR3 is made up of 16 amino acids. The ends lost 10 bases at V and 4 bases at J; junction bases unmatched: 6. CDR1 and CDR2 from the germline V gene are ENHRY and SYGVKD. Here the CDR3 reads CATQGLAGGSTGELFF. The CDR3 coding sequence is TGTGCCACCCAGGGACTAGCGGGAGGGAGCACCGGGGAGCTGTTTTTT.

This chain uses TRBV6-2 or TRBV6-3 with TRBJ2-2; tentatively, D is TRBD2 (7 bases). CDR3 length equals 16 residues. Germline V gene data show CDR1 as MNHEY and CDR2 as SVGEGT. The V end lost 6 bases, the J end lost 5 bases, and 19 bases lay between the germline ends. CDR3 in DNA: TGTGCCAGCAGACACCCACCCAGGGGAGGGACCGGGGAGCTGTTTTTT. This sequence encodes CASRHPPRGGTGELFF.

Regarding this clonotype: The junction does not match germline at one end; this may be a read error. J is TRBJ1-2 and V is TRBV4-3; D ambiguous. Germline V lookup: CDR1 LGHNA, CDR2 YSLEER. CDR3 length: 14 amino acids. As DNA, the CDR3 is TGCGCCAGCAGCCATGTGATCGGAGTTTCTGGCTACACTTTC. Translating gives CASSHVIGVSGYTF.

Comment on this clonotype: Germline is not matched at one junction end, which may reflect a read error. The rearrangement uses TRBV12-3 or TRBV12-4 and TRBJ2-1, with a tentative D call TRBD2 (5 bases). CDR3 length: 14 residues. CDR3 DNA: TGTACCAGCACCGGGGTGTTCACCTACAATGAGCAGTTCTTC. Translating it yields CTSTGVFTYNEQFF.

This clonotype was counted many times. This chain links TRBV6-2 or TRBV6-3 with TRBJ2-1; 13 nucleotides align to TRBD2. V gave up 6 bases and J gave up 1 base; unmatched junction bases: 12. This CDR3 has 19 amino acids. Germline CDR1 and CDR2: MNHEY and SVGEGT. For the CDR3, the DNA is TGTGCCAGCAGCCCCGGGGGACTAGCGGGAAAAGGTTCCTACAATGAGCAGTTCTTC. The encoded protein is CASSPGGLAGKGSYNEQFF.

In the case of this clonotype: This may be a read error: a much more frequent sequence differs by one nucleotide. This sequence joins TRBV4-2 and TRBJ1-1; a weak D match, TRBD1 (6 bases). Germline V CDR1 and CDR2: LGHNA, YNFKEQ. Trimming shortened V by 1 base and J by 1 base, and 13 bases separated the two germline ends. The CDR3 totals 16 residues. The CDR3 coding sequence is TGTGCCAGCAGCCAAGTCTTAGGACAGTGGAACACTGAAGCTTTCTTT. The encoded protein is CASSQVLGQWNTEAFF.

As regards this clonotype: Being one base from a much bigger clone, this may be a read error. The rearrangement uses TRBV4-3 and TRBJ1-5; the D is unclear. The germline V gene encodes CDR1 LGHNA and CDR2 YSLEER. The CDR3 has 13 amino acids. The CDR3 spells CGSSQDRQSPQHF. CDR3 coding DNA: TGCGGCAGCAGCCAAGATCGACAATCACCCCAGCATTTT.

Details on this clonotype: Sequence at one end of the junction differs from germline and may be a read error. The chain is built from TRBV11-2 and TRBJ2-1; D might be TRBD1 (5 bases). The germline CDR1 and CDR2 sequences are SGHAT and FQNNGV. The CDR3 runs 13 residues. The CDR3 loop is CASSLGRVGEQFF. CDR3 DNA: TGTGCCAGTAGCTTAGGCAGGGTTGGAGAGCAGTTCTTC.

This clonotype appeared many times. The V call is TRBV6-2 or TRBV6-3, the J call TRBJ2-1, with a possible D match to TRBD1 (5 bases). CDR3 length equals 13 residues. In germline, CDR1 is MNHEY, CDR2 SVGEGT. V was trimmed by 6 bases and J by 10 bases, leaving 16 bases between them. CDR3 sequence (DNA): TGTGCCAGCAGACCTCCAGGGCTAGAGGAGCAGTTCTTC. It translates to CASRPPGLEEQFF.

On this clonotype itself: This CDR3 is missing its conserved last phenylalanine or tryptophan, likely due to a read error. This sequence joins TRBV11-1 and TRBJ2-7; possible D gene TRBD1, 5 bases. CDR1 is SGHAT, CDR2 FQDESV, per germline (reference sequence). Trimming cost V 2 bases and J 4 bases, with 12 bases left between them. The CDR3 extends over 14 amino acids. The CDR3, as DNA: TGTGCCAGCAGCTTACATATCGCAGGGTACGAGCAGTACATC. This encodes CASSLHIAGYEQYI.

This clonotype was seen only a few times. The junction differs from germline at one of its ends, possibly a read error. The chain links TRBV5-1 to TRBJ1-2; no firm D call. Germline values: CDR1 SGHRS, CDR2 YFSETQ. This CDR3 is 14 amino acids long. CDR3 DNA: TGCGCCAGCAGCTTGGACTGTACGAACTGTGGCTACACCTTC. Translating it yields CASSLDCTNCGYTF.

The gene calls are TRBV11-2 and TRBJ1-4, with D hard to call. The CDR3 is 12 residues long. CDR1 is SGHAT, CDR2 FQNNGV, per germline. Trimming pared 1 base from V and 14 bases from J, leaving 11 bases between. The CDR3 spells CASSLVGDKLFF. The CDR3 region has the DNA TGTGCCAGCAGCTTAGTAGGTGATAAGCTGTTTTTT.

Remarks on this clonotype: A much larger clonotype is one base distant, so this may be a read error. The CDR3 ends on some other residue instead of the conserved phenylalanine or tryptophan, so this is likely a read error. The chain has TRBV4-3 and TRBJ2-1, with TRBD2 matching over 9 bases. The CDR3 totals 15 residues. The germline gives CDR1 LGHNA, CDR2 YSLEER. V lost 1 base, J lost 8 bases, and 6 bases stayed unmatched. The CDR3 loop is CASSQGSGSRYEQFL. CDR3 DNA: TGCGCCAGCAGCCAAGGTAGCGGGAGTCGCTATGAGCAGTTCTTA.

Comments on this clonotype: At one of its ends the junction is not consistent with the germline gene, which may arise from a read error. The chain is built from TRBV29-1 and TRBJ1-1; D call uncertain. Germline assignment: CDR1 SQVTM and CDR2 ANQGSEA. The CDR3 is 10 residues long. This chain's CDR3 is CRVGEAEAFF. DNA of the CDR3: TGCAGGGTTGGGGAGGCTGAAGCTTTTTTT.